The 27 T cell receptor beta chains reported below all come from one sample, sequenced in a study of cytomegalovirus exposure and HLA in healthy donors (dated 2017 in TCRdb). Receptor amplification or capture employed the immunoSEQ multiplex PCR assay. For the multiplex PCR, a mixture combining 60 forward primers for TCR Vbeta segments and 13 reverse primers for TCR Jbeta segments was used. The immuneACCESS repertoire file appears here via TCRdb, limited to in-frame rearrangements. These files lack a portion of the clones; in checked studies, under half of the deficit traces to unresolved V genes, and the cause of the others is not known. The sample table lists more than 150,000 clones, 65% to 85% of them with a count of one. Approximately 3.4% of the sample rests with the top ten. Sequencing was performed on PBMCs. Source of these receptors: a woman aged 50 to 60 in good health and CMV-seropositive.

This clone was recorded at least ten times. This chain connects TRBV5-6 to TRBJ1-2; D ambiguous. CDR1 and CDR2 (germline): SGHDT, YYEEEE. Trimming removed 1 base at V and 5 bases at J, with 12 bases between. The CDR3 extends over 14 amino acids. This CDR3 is CASSLPQVTYGYTF. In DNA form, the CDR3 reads TGTGCCAGCAGCTTGCCACAAGTAACATATGGCTACACCTTC.

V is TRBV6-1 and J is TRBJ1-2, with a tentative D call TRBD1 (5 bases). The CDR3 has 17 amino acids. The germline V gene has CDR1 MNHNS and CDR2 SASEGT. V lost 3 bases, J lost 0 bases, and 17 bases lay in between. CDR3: CASSDRGRVNANYGYTF. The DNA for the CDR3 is TGTGCCAGCAGTGATAGGGGAAGGGTCAATGCTAACTATGGCTACACCTTC.

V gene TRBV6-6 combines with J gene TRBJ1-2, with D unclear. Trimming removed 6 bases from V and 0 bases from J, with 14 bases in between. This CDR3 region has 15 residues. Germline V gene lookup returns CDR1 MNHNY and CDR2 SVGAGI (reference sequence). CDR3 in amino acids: CASSEARIANYGYTF. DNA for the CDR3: TGTGCCAGCAGCGAGGCGCGGATTGCTAACTATGGCTACACCTTC.

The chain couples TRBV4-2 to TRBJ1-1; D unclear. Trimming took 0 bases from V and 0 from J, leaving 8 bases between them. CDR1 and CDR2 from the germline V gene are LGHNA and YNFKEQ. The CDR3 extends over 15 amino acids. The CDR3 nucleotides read TGTGCCAGCAGCCAAGAGCACGGGATGAACACTGAAGCTTTCTTT. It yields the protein CASSQEHGMNTEAFF.

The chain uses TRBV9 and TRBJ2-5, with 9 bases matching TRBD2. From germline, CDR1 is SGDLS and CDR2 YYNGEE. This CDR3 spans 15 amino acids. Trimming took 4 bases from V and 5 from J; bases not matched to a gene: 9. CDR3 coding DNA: TGTGCCAGCAGCCGAAGCGGGGCGGGGGGGGAGACCCAGTACTTC. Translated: CASSRSGAGGETQYF.

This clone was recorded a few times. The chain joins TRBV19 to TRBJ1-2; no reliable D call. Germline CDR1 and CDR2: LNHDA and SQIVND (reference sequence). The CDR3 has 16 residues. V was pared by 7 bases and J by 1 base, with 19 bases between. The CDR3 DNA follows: TGTGCCAGTACGGCCCGAGGCGGAGGTCTTAACTATGGCTACACCTTC. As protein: CASTARGGGLNYGYTF. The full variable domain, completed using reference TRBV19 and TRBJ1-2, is DGGITQSPKYLFRKEGQNVTLSCEQNLNHDAMYWYRQDPGQGLRLIYYSQIVNDFQKGDIAEGYSVSREKKESFPLTVTSAQKNPTAFYLCASTARGGGLNYGYTFGSGTRLTVV.

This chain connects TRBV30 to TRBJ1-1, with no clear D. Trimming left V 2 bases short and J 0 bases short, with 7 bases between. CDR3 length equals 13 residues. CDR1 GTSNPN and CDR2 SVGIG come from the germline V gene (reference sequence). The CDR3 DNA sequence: TGTGCCTGGAGTCGAGGGCTGAACACTGAAGCTTTCTTT. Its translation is CAWSRGLNTEAFF. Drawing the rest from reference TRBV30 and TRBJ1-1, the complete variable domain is SQTIHQWPATLVQPVGSPLSLECTVEGTSNPNLYWYRQAAGRGLQLLFYSVGIGQISSEVPQNLSASRPQDRQFILSSKKLLLSDSGFYLCAWSRGLNTEAFFGQGTRLTVV.

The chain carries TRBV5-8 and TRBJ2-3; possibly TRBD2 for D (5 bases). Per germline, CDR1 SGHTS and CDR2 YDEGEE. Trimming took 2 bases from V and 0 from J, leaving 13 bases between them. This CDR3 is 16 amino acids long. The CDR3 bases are TGTGCCAGCAGCTTACGGCGGGTTACTAGCACAGATACGCAGTATTTT. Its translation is CASSLRRVTSTDTQYF.

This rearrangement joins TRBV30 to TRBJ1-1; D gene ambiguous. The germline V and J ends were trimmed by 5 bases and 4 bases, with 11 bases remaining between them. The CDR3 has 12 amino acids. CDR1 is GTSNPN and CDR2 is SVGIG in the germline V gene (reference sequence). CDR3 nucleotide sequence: TGTGCCTGGGGTACAGAATTCACTGAAGCTTTCTTT. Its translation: CAWGTEFTEAFF.

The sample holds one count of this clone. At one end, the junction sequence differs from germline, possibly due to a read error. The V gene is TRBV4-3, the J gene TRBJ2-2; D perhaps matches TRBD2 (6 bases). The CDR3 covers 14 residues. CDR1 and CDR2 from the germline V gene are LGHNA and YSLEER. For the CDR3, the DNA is TGCACCAGCAGCCATACTAGCACTACCGGGGAGCTGTTTTTT. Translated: CTSSHTSTTGELFF.

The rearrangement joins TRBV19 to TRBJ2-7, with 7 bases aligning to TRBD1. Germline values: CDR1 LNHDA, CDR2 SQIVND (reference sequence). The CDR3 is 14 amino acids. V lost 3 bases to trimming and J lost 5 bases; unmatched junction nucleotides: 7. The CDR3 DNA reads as TGTGCCAGTAGTATGAGAGGGGGCTGGAACGAGCAGTACTTC. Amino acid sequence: CASSMRGGWNEQYF.

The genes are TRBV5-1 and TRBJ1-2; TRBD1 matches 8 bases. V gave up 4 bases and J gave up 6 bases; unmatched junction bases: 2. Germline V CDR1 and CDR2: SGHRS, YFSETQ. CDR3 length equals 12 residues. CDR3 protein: CASSGQGDGYTF. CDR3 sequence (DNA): TGCGCCAGCAGCGGACAGGGCGATGGCTACACCTTC.

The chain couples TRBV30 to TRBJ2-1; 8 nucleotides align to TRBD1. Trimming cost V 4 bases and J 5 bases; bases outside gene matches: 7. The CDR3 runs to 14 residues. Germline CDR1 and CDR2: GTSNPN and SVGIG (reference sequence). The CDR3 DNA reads TGTGCCTGGAACAGGGGGAACTGGGACAATGAGCAGTTCTTC. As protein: CAWNRGNWDNEQFF.

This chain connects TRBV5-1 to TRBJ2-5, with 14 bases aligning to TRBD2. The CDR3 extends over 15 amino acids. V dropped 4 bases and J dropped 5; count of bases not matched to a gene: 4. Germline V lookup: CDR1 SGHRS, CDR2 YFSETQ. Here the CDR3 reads CASSRLAGGGETQYF. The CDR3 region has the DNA TGCGCCAGCAGCAGACTAGCGGGAGGGGGGGAGACCCAGTACTTC. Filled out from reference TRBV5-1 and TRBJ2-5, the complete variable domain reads KAGVTQTPRYLIKTRGQQVTLSCSPISGHRSVSWYQQTPGQGLQFLFEYFSETQRNKGNFPGRFSGRQFSNSRSEMNVSTLELGDSALYLCASSRLAGGGETQYFGPGTRLLVL.

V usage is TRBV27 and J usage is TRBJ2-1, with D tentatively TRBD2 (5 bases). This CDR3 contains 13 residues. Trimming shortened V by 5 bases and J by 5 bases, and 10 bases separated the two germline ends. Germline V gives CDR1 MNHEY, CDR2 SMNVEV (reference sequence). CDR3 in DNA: TGTGCCAGCAGTCCGGCCGGGAACAATGAGCAGTTCTTC. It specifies CASSPAGNNEQFF.

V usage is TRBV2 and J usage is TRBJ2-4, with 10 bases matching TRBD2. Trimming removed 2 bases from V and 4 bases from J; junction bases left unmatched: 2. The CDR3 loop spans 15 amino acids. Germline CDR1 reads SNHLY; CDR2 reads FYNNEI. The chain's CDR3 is CASSELAGEKNIQYF. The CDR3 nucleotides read TGTGCCAGCAGTGAACTAGCGGGAGAGAAAAACATTCAGTACTTC.

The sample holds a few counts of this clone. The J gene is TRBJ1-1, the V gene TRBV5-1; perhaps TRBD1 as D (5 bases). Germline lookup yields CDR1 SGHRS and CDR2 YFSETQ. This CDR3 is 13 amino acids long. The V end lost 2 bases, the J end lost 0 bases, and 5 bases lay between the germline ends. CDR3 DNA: TGCGCCAGCAGCTTAGGGGTGAACACTGAAGCTTTCTTT. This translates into CASSLGVNTEAFF.

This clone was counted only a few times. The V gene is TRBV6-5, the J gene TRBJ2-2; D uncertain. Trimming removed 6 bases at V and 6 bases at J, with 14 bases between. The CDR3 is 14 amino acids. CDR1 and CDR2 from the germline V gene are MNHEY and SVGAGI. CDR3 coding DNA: TGTGCCAGCAGACCCCCGGGTAAACCCGGGGAGCTGTTTTTT. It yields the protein CASRPPGKPGELFF.

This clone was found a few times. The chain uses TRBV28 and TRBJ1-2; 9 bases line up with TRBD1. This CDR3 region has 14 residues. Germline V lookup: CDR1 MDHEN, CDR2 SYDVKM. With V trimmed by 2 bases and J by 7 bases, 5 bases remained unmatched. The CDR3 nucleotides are TGTGCCAGCAGTTTACAGGGACAGGGTTCTGGCTACACCTTC. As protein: CASSLQGQGSGYTF.

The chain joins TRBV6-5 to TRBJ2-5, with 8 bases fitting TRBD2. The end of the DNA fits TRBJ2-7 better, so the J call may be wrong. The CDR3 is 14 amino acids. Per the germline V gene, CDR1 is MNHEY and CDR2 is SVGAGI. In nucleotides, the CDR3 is TGTGCCAGCAGTTACCGCGGACTAGCCAACGAGCAGTACTTC. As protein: CASSYRGLANEQYF.

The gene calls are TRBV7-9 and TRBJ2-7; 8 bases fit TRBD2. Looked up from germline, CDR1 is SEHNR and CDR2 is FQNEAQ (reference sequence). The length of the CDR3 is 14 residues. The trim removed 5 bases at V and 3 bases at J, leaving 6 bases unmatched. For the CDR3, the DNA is TGTGCCAGCAGCCTGGGGCTAGCGGGCTACGAGCAGTACTTC. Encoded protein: CASSLGLAGYEQYF.

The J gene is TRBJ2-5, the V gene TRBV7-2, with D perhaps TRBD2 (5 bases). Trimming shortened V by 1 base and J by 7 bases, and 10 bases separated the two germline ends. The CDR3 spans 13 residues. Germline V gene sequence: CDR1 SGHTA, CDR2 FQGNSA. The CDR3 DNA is TGTGCCAGCAGCTTAGAAGCGGAAGGGACCCAGTACTTC. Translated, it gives CASSLEAEGTQYF.

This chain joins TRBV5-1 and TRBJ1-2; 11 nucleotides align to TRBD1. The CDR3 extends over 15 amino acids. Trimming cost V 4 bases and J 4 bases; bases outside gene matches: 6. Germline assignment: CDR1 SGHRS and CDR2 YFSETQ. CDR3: CASSLSGQGGYGYTF. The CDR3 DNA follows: TGCGCCAGCAGCCTTTCGGGACAGGGGGGCTATGGCTACACCTTC.

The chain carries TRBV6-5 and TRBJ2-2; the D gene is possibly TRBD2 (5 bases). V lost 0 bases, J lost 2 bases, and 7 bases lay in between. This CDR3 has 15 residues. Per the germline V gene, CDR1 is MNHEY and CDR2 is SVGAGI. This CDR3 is CASSYSLANTGELFF. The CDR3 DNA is TGTGCCAGCAGTTACTCCCTAGCAAACACCGGGGAGCTGTTTTTT.

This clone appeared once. The CDR3 DNA reads TGTGCCAGCAGCCAAGGGGCCAGGCAACCGCCCCACTACACCTTC. Amino acids: CASSQGARQPPHYTF. The chain has TRBV4-2 and TRBJ1-2; D not resolved. From germline, CDR1 is LGHNA and CDR2 YNFKEQ. There are 15 residues in the CDR3. V shed 1 base and J shed 10 bases, with 19 bases lying between them.

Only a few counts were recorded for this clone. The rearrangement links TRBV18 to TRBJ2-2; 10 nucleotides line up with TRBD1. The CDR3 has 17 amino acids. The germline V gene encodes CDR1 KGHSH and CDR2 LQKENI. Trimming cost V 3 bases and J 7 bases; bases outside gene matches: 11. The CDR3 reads CASSPQLPGQGFGELFF. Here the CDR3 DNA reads TGTGCCAGCTCACCTCAACTCCCGGGACAGGGGTTCGGGGAGCTGTTTTTT.

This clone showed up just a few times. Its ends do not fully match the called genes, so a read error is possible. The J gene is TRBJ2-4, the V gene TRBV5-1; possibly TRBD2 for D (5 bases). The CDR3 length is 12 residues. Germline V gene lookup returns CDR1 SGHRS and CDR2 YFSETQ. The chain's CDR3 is CASSLGGETRRF. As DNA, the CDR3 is TGCGCCAGCAGCTTGGGAGGTGAAACTAGGCGTTTC.